This T cell receptor (beta chain) stems from a study of shared T cell receptors in the human thymus. CDR3 length: 14 residues. Trimming cost V 6 bases and J 4 bases, with 16 bases left between them. Germline V gene sequence: CDR1 MNHEY, CDR2 SMNVEV (reference sequence). Some clones are missing from TCRdb's copy, which holds only in-frame ones; the method was immunoSEQ multiplex PCR. The sample has just under 550,000 clones, approximately 80% seen once. The same data also went into a second study, on human thymus T cells.

The V gene is TRBV27, the J gene TRBJ2-7; possibly TRBD2 for D (5 bases). The sequence was obtained from a boy less than two years old with a congenital heart defect. Sequenced: thymocytes. The CDR3 DNA reads as TGTGCCAGCAGGGACGGGGTAGGGAATTACGAGCAGTACTTC. Amino acid sequence: CASRDGVGNYEQYF.